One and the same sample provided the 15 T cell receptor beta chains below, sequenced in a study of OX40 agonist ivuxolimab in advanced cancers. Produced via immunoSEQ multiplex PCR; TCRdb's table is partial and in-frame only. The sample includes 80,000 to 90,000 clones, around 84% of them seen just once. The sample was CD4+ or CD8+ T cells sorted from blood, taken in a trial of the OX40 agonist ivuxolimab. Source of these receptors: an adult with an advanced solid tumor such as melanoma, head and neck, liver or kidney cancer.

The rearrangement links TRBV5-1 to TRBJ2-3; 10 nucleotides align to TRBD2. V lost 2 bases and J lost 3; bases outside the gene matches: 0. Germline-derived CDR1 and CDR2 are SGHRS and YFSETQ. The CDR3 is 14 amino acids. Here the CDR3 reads CASSFSGGTDTQYF. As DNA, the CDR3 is TGCGCCAGCAGCTTTAGCGGGGGGACAGATACGCAGTATTTT.

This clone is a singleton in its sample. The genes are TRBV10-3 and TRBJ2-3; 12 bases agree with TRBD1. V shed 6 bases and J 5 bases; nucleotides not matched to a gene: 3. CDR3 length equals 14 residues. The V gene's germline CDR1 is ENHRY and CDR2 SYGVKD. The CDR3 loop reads CAISGTGGIDTQYF. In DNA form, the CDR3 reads TGTGCCATCAGCGGGACAGGGGGCATAGATACGCAGTATTTT.

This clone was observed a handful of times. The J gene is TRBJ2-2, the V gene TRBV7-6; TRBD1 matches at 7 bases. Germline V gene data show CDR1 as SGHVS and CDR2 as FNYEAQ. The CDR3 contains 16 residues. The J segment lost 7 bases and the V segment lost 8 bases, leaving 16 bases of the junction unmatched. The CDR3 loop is CASGQGYRGRVGELFF. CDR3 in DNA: TGTGCCAGCGGCCAGGGGTACAGGGGACGGGTCGGGGAGCTGTTTTTT.

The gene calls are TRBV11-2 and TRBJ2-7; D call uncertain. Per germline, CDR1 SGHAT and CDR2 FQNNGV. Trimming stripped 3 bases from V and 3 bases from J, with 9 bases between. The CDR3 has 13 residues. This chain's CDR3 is CASSFGSSYEQYF. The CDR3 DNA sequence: TGTGCCAGCAGCTTCGGCAGTAGCTACGAGCAGTACTTC.

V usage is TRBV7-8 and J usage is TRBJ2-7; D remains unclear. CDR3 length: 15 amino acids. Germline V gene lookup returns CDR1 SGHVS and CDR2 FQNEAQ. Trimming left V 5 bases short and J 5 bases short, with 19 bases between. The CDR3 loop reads CASSLGFGANHEQYF. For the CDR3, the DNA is TGTGCCAGCAGCCTTGGGTTTGGCGCGAACCACGAGCAGTACTTC.

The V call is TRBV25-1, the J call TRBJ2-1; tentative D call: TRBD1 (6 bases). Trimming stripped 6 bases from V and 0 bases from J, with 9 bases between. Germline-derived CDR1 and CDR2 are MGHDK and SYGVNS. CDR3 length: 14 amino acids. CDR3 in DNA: TGTGCCAGCAGCACAGGGAGCTCCTACAATGAGCAGTTCTTC. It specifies CASSTGSSYNEQFF.

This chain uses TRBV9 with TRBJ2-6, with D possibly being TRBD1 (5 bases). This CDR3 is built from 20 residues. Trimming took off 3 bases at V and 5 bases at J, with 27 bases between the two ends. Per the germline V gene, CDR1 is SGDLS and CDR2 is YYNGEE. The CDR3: CASSGLGPALQSFWANVLTF. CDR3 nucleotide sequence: TGTGCCAGCAGCGGCCTGGGGCCGGCTCTTCAAAGCTTCTGGGCCAACGTCCTGACTTTC.

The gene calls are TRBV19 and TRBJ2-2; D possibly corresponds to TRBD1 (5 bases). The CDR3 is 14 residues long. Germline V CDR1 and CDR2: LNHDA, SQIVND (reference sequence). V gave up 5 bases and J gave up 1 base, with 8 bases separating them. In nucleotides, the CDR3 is TGTGCCAGTAGTCCCACAGGGAACACCGGGGAGCTGTTTTTT. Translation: CASSPTGNTGELFF.

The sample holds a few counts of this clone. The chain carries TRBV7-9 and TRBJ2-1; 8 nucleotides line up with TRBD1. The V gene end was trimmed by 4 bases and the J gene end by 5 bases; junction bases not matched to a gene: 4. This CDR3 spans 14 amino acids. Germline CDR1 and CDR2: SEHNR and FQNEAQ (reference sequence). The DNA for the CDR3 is TGTGCCAGCAGCTCTTTCAGGGGGCACAATGAGCAGTTCTTC. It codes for CASSSFRGHNEQFF.

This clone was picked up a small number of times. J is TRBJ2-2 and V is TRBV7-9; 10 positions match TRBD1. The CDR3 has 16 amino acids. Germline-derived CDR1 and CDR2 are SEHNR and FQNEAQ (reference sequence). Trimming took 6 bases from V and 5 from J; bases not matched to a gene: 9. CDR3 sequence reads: CASRSGDRGFTGELFF. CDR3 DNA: TGTGCCAGCAGATCCGGGGACAGGGGATTTACCGGGGAGCTGTTTTTT.

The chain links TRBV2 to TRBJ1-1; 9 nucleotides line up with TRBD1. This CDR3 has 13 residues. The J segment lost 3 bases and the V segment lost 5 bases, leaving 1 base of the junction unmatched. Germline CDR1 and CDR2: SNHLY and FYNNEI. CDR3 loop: CASSWTGDTEAFF. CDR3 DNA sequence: TGTGCCAGCAGTTGGACAGGGGACACTGAAGCTTTCTTT.

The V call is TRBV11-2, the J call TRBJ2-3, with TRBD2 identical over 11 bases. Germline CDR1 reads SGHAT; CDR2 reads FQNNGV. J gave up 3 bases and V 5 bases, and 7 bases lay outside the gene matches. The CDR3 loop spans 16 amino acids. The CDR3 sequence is CASSPLAGGLTDTQYF. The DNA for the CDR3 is TGTGCCAGCAGCCCTTTAGCGGGGGGGCTGACAGATACGCAGTATTTT.

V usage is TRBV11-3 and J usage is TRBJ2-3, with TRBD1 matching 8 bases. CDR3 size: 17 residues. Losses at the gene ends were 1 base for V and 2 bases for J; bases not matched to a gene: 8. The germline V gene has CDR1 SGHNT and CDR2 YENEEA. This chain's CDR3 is CASSLAWAGGNTDTQYF. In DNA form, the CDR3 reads TGTGCCAGCAGCTTAGCGTGGGCAGGGGGCAACACAGATACGCAGTATTTT.

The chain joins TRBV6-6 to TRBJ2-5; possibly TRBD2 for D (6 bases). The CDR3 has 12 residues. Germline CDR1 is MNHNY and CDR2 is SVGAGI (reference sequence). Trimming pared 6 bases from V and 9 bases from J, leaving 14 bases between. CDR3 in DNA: TGTGCCAGCAGGGAGGGCAAGAGACCCCAGTACTTC. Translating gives CASREGKRPQYF.

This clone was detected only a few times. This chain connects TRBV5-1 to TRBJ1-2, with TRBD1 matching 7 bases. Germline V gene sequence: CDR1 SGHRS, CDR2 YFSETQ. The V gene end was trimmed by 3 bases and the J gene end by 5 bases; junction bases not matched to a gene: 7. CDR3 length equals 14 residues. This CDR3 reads CASSSTGPGYGYTF. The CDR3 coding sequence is TGCGCCAGCAGCTCGACAGGGCCCGGTTATGGCTACACCTTC.